This T cell receptor (beta chain) originates from a study of blood T cell repertoires in COVID-19. Study-wide context: T cells, B-cell-depleted T cells, or PBMCs provided the cDNA or gDNA that served as material.

Authors' analysis steps: Cell counts per sample came from amplifying reference gene primers. The table came from immunoSEQ multiplex PCR; TCRdb's copy has only in-frame clones and leaves some out. For V, J and clone size, that table is used; D and trimming come from the DNA. The data contain 130,000 to 150,000 clones, around 78% of them singletons. Germline lookup yields CDR1 MDHEN and CDR2 SYDVKM. The length of the CDR3 is 13 residues. V was cut by 7 bases and J by 1 base, with 10 bases left in between. The source of this sequence is an older woman with acute or convalescent COVID-19. The chain links TRBV28 to TRBJ1-1; D unclear. The sequenced sample consisted of peripheral blood. The CDR3 DNA reads as TGTGCCAGCACCTCATCCGGGAACACTGAAGCTTTCTTT. Its protein is CASTSSGNTEAFF. The whole variable domain, filled in from reference TRBV28 and TRBJ1-1, reads DVKVTQSSRYLVKRTGEKVFLECVQDMDHENMFWYRQDPGLGLRLIYFSYDVKMKEKGDIPEGYSVSREKKERFSLILESASTNQTSMYLCASTSSGNTEAFFGQGTRLTVV.